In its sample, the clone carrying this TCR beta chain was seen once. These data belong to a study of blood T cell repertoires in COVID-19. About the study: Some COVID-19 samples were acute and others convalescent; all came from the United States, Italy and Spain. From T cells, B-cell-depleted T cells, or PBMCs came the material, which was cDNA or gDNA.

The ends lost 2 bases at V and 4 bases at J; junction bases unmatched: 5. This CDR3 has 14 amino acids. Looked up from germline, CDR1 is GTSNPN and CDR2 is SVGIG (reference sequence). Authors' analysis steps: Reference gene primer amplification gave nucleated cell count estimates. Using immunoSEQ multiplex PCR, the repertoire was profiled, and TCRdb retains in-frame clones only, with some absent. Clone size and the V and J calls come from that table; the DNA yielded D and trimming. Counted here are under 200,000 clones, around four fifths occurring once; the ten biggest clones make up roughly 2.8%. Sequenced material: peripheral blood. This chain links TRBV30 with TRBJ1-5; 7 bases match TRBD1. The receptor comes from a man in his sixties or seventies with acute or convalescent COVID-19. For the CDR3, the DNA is TGTGCCTGGAGTCTCGGGACAGCTAATCAGCCCCAGCATTTT. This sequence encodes CAWSLGTANQPQHF.